What follows is one TCR beta chain and its context. Antigen unknown. These data originate in a study of vaccination and CD4 T cells after COVID-19. Looking at the study overall: Two Hispanic individuals were among six male and four female convalescent patients. It was a median 101 days after diagnosis, with a range of 35 to 161, that post-COVID samples were drawn.

The treatment denotes: approximately 11-day PBMC culture with coronavirus spike peptide pools or control peptides (ViraFEST assay). It was on days 3 and 7 that half the medium was replaced with fresh IL-2 medium. Sequenced with the Oncomine TCR Beta short-read assay was DNA taken from cultured CD4+ T cells. TCRdb analysed the PCR reads with MiXCR anew, one entry per CDR3 protein. The sample lists approximately 20,000 distinct CDR3 sequences, 56% seen once, with about 9.4% in the top ten. The CDR3 sequence is 14 residues long. The germline V gene has CDR1 DFQATT and CDR2 SNEGSKA (reference sequence). V was cut by 2 bases and J by 0 bases, with 10 bases left in between.

The TCR originated in a human donor who had recovered from COVID-19. This chain uses TRBV20-1 with TRBJ1-2; D is possibly TRBD1 (5 bases). Specimen: CD4+ T cells from blood, cultured in vitro. The CDR3 spells CSARRQGTNYGYTF. CDR3 bases: TGCAGTGCTAGACGTCAGGGAACTAACTATGGCTACACCTTC.